Reported below is one T cell receptor (beta chain). Combining a sample-barcoded 5' primer with a J-beta primer mix, a second PCR ran for roughly 6 to 11 cycles. TCRdb passed the 5' RACE reads through MiXCR, listing each CDR3 protein once. The sample yields fewer than 2,000,000 distinct CDR3 sequences, about 31% seen once. The data were taken from a study of blood T cells in healthy people across ages. CDR3 length equals 15 residues. The germline CDR1 and CDR2 sequences are SGHVS and FNYEAQ. The V and J ends lost 1 base and 4 bases respectively, with 10 bases between them. The sequence was collected from a woman aged 30 to 39 in good health. The rearrangement links TRBV7-6 to TRBJ1-4; a weak D match, TRBD1 (5 bases). Specimen: blood. CDR3 protein: CASSLVTDYNEKLFF. CDR3 sequence (DNA): TGTGCCAGCAGCTTAGTGACAGACTATAATGAAAAACTGTTTTTT.